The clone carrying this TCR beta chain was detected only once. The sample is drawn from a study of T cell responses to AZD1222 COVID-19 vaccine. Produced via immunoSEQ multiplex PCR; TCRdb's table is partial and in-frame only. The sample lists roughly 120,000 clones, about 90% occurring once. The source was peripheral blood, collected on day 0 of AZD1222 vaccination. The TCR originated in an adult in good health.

This chain's CDR3 is CASRGSGVSAYEQYF. Here the CDR3 DNA reads TGTGCCAGCAGGGGTAGCGGGGTCTCTGCCTACGAGCAGTACTTC. This sequence joins TRBV13 and TRBJ2-7, with 8 bases that match TRBD2. Germline CDR1 and CDR2: PRHDT and FYEKMQ (reference sequence). This CDR3 is built from 15 residues. V shed 6 bases and J 2 bases; nucleotides not matched to a gene: 9.